This passage covers 17 T cell receptor beta chains from one sample sequenced in a study of siplizumab effects on memory and regulatory T cells. Some clones are missing from TCRdb's copy, which holds only in-frame ones; the method was immunoSEQ multiplex PCR. The sample gives 100,000 or so clones, roughly 94% of which show up once; approximately 0.58% is in the top ten. The sequencing input was Tregs sorted from blood. These receptors were collected from a human donor in good health.

The V gene is TRBV20-1, the J gene TRBJ2-1; unclear D gene. The CDR3 length is 11 residues. The V gene's germline CDR1 is DFQATT and CDR2 SNEGSKA (reference sequence). Trimming removed 5 bases at V and 3 bases at J, with 5 bases between. Written as DNA, the CDR3 is TGCAGTGCTCGGAGCTACAATGAGCAGTTCTTC. This sequence encodes CSARSYNEQFF.

The rearrangement links TRBV7-2 to TRBJ2-5; no reliable D call. Germline CDR1 and CDR2: SGHTA and FQGNSA. Trimming took 1 base from V and 4 from J, leaving 10 bases between them. CDR3 length equals 14 residues. The CDR3 DNA reads TGTGCCAGCAGCTTAGGAGGCGGCCTAGAGACCCAGTACTTC. The encoded protein is CASSLGGGLETQYF.

The chain recombines TRBV6-6 with TRBJ1-6; no clear D gene. Trimming removed 2 bases at V and 0 bases at J, with 8 bases between. The CDR3 length is 16 residues. Germline V CDR1 and CDR2: MNHNY, SVGAGI (reference sequence). For the CDR3, the DNA is TGTGCCAGCAGTTACGGTGCGAGCTCCTATAATTCACCCCTCCACTTT. As protein: CASSYGASSYNSPLHF.

The rearrangement links TRBV18 to TRBJ2-3, with unresolved D. Germline V gene sequence: CDR1 KGHSH, CDR2 LQKENI. This CDR3 region has 15 residues. Trimming took off 0 bases at V and 1 base at J, with 8 bases between the two ends. The CDR3 region is CASSPPNGRTDTQYF. The CDR3 bases are TGTGCCAGCTCACCACCGAACGGCCGCACAGATACGCAGTATTTT.

V gene TRBV29-1 combines with J gene TRBJ2-7, with 8 nucleotides matching TRBD1. V lost 6 bases to trimming and J lost 4 bases; unmatched junction nucleotides: 2. This CDR3 is built from 11 residues. The V gene's germline CDR1 is SQVTM and CDR2 ANQGSEA. CDR3 amino acids: CSVGDRYEQYF. The DNA of the CDR3 is TGCAGCGTGGGGGACAGGTACGAGCAGTACTTC.

J is TRBJ2-7 and V is TRBV7-2; D call uncertain. CDR1 and CDR2 from the germline V gene are SGHTA and FQGNSA. The CDR3 extends over 16 amino acids. Trimming pared 1 base from V and 4 bases from J, leaving 17 bases between. CDR3 region: CASSLVMPPATYEQYF. DNA of the CDR3: TGTGCCAGCAGCTTAGTAATGCCTCCGGCGACTTACGAGCAGTACTTC.

This rearrangement joins TRBV6-4 to TRBJ2-3; 8 nucleotides line up with TRBD2. The CDR3 is 15 amino acids. Germline CDR1 and CDR2: MRHNA and SNTAGT. Trimming removed 8 bases from V and 5 bases from J; junction bases left unmatched: 12. The CDR3 DNA sequence: TGTGCCAGCTCAAACGTAGCGGGAACCCTAGATACGCAGTATTTT. It encodes CASSNVAGTLDTQYF.

The chain uses TRBV6-6 and TRBJ2-7; D unresolved. The CDR3 spans 13 residues. Germline V lookup: CDR1 MNHNY, CDR2 SVGAGI (reference sequence). Trimming shortened V by 8 bases and J by 6 bases, and 17 bases separated the two germline ends. CDR3 coding DNA: TGTGCCAGCTCGGGCCCCAATGGGATCGAGCAGTACTTC. It codes for CASSGPNGIEQYF.

The CDR3 sequence: CSVLALATGETQYF. CDR3 in DNA: TGCAGCGTTCTAGCACTAGCGACCGGAGAGACCCAGTACTTC. The rearrangement links TRBV29-1 to TRBJ2-5, with 7 nucleotides matching TRBD2. This CDR3 comprises 14 residues. V gave up 5 bases and J gave up 4 bases; unmatched junction bases: 10. Germline V gene sequence: CDR1 SQVTM, CDR2 ANQGSEA.

As for this clone: The junction does not match germline at one end; this may be a read error. This chain uses TRBV10-3 with TRBJ1-3; D uncertain. In germline, CDR1 is ENHRY, CDR2 SYGVKD. This CDR3 contains 16 residues. CDR3 coding DNA: TGTGTCATCAGTGGCTCCCTTGACGGCCCCGAAAGGGCCATATATTTT. It codes for CVISGSLDGPERAIYF.

This clone was observed once. In nucleotides, the CDR3 is TGTGCCTGGAGTTCTTGGGGCGGTCGGGCAGATACGCAGTATTTT. Translation: CAWSSWGGRADTQYF. The chain has TRBV30 and TRBJ2-3; tentatively, D is TRBD1 (5 bases). Germline V gene sequence: CDR1 GTSNPN, CDR2 SVGIG (reference sequence). V was cut by 2 bases and J by 4 bases, with 16 bases left in between. The CDR3 length is 15 residues.

J is TRBJ1-2 and V is TRBV6-5, with 7 positions matching TRBD1. The germline V gene encodes CDR1 MNHEY and CDR2 SVGAGI. Trimming removed 4 bases from V and 7 bases from J; junction bases left unmatched: 12. The CDR3 extends over 15 amino acids. CDR3 sequence reads: CASSFFGVGGGGYTF. The DNA for the CDR3 is TGTGCCAGCAGTTTTTTTGGGGTAGGGGGCGGTGGCTACACCTTC.

The chain recombines TRBV7-9 with TRBJ1-5, with D unclear. The CDR3 runs 14 residues. Trimming took 4 bases from V and 3 from J, leaving 10 bases between them. CDR1 SEHNR and CDR2 FQNEAQ come from the germline V gene (reference sequence). The CDR3 reads CASSSQWDNQPQHF. The CDR3 region has the DNA TGTGCCAGCAGCTCTCAGTGGGACAATCAGCCCCAGCATTTT.

V gene TRBV28 combines with J gene TRBJ1-3; D not resolved. V dropped 5 bases and J dropped 3 bases, with 11 bases sitting between them. The CDR3 has 14 residues. CDR1 and CDR2 from the germline V gene are MDHEN and SYDVKM. The CDR3 protein is CASSPPLGGNTIYF. For the CDR3, the DNA is TGTGCCAGCAGTCCACCCCTAGGTGGAAACACCATATATTTT.

V and J are TRBV9 and TRBJ2-3; no reliable D call. V lost 4 bases and J lost 5, with 11 bases in between. Germline lookup yields CDR1 SGDLS and CDR2 YYNGEE. The CDR3 is 13 amino acids. The CDR3 DNA follows: TGTGCCAGCAGCCCGCACCAGATAGATACGCAGTATTTT. Translated, it gives CASSPHQIDTQYF.

The chain has TRBV5-6 and TRBJ1-2, with 7 positions matching TRBD1. Trimming cost V 3 bases and J 5 bases; bases outside gene matches: 7. The CDR3 extends over 14 amino acids. CDR1 and CDR2 (germline): SGHDT, YYEEEE. The CDR3 DNA is TGTGCCAGCAGCTATACCGGGACAGCATATGGCTACACCTTC. This encodes CASSYTGTAYGYTF. Variable domain in full (rest from reference TRBV5-6 and TRBJ1-2): DAGVTQSPTHLIKTRGQQVTLRCSPKSGHDTVSWYQQALGQGPQFIFQYYEEEERQRGNFPDRFSGHQFPNYSSELNVNALLLGDSALYLCASSYTGTAYGYTFGSGTRLTVV.

About this clone: The sample holds other DNA sequences that translate to the same CDR3. This chain connects TRBV29-1 to TRBJ2-3; the D gene is possibly TRBD2 (5 bases). The V gene's germline CDR1 is SQVTM and CDR2 ANQGSEA. This CDR3 is 12 amino acids long. V gave up 2 bases and J gave up 3 bases, with 6 bases separating them. For the CDR3, the DNA is TGCAGCGTTGAAACGGGAACAGATACGCAGTATTTT. Translating gives CSVETGTDTQYF.